This TCR beta chain comes out of a study of blood T cell repertoires in COVID-19 (dated by TCRdb to about 2020). Regarding the research as a whole: Samples from collaborators originated in the United States, Italy and Spain and spanned both the acute and convalescent phases of COVID-19. The prospective study material was composed of cDNA or gDNA derived from T cells, B-cell-depleted T cells, or PBMCs. Where available, HLA class I and class II types were obtained from metadata supplied by the sample provider rather than from assay-based typing. The dataset comprised deeply sampled blood TCRbeta repertoires from subjects exposed to, actively infected with, or recovered from COVID-19. The repertoires were released in a freely available public database meant as a resource for research on the immune response to SARS-CoV-2. The samples were drawn from two sources: the first 160 participants of the ongoing ImmuneRACE study, and about 1,300 subjects contributed by 6 global collaborators. The sample metadata nearly always contained a de-identified subject ID, COVID-19 status, age in years and sex.

TCRbeta CDR3 regions were amplified from genomic DNA by means of the immunoSEQ Assay, a bias-controlled multiplex PCR. The authors' analysis ran thus. The number of nucleated cells in each sample was estimated by amplification of reference gene primers within the assay. To quantify the absolute abundance of each unique TCRbeta CDR3 rearrangement, sequence reads were collapsed and filtered. For each sample, productive Simpson clonality was calculated by taking the square root of Simpson's diversity index across productive rearrangements. This immuneACCESS table, as held by TCRdb, lists in-frame sequences with V and J called but not all clones. Of the missing ones, under half trace to an unresolved V gene in checked studies; the others have no known cause. V, J and clone size are taken as reported in that table, and D and trimming were inferred from the DNA itself. The sample profile shows roughly 78,000 clones; around 86% of them were found once. The ten largest clones capture roughly 1.9% of the sample.

Whole blood was collected in K2EDTA tubes by collaborating institutions according to the institutions' own protocols. Collaborator samples were shipped for TCRbeta analysis as frozen whole blood, isolated PBMCs, or DNA extracted from either sample type. Broad study findings and their caveats: The quantity of clinical and demographic metadata differed by source and by participant and was supplied without curation.

As regards this clone: The target of this receptor is not known. No per-base quality is available; no much larger clone lies one base away.

Sequenced material: peripheral blood. This sequence originates from a woman aged 55-69 years with acute or convalescent COVID-19.

The CDR3: CASSPQRELYEQYF. The DNA is TGTGCCAGCTCACCACAGCGGGAGCTCTACGAGCAGTACTTC. Here the chain combines TRBV18 and TRBJ2-7; 8 nucleotides in the junction match TRBD2. The CDR3 runs 14 residues from the cysteine to the phenylalanine. The read is trimmed to its CDR3 DNA, 42 bases read in frame from base 1. Trimming accounts for 1 base at V and 3 bases at J, while the number of junction bases matched to no gene is 2. From a lookup of the germline V gene, CDR1 and CDR2 are KGHSH and LQKENI.